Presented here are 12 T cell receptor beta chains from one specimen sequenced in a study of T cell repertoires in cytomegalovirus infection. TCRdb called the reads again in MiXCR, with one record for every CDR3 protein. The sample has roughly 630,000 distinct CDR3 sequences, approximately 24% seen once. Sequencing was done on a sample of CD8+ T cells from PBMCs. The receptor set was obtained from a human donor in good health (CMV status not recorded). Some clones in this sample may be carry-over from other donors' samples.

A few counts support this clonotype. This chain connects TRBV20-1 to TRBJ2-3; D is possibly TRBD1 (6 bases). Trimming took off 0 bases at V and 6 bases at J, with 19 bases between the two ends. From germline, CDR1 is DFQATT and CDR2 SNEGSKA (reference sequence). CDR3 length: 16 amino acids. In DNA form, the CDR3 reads TGCAGTGCTAGAGATATTTGGACAGAATTGGGGGATACGCAGTATTTT. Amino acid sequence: CSARDIWTELGDTQYF.

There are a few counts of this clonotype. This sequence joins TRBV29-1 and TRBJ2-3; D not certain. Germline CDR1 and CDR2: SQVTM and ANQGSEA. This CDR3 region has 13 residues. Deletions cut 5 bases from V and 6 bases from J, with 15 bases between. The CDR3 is CSVPWPRMDTQYF. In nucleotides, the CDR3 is TGCAGCGTTCCCTGGCCACGGATGGATACGCAGTATTTT.

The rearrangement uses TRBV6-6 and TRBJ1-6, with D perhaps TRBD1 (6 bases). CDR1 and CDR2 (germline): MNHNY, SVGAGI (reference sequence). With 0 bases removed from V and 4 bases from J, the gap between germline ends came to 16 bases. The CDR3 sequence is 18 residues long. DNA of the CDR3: TGTGCCAGCAGTTACTCGGGGGGGCGGGGTCTGTATAATTCACCCCTCCACTTT. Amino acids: CASSYSGGRGLYNSPLHF.

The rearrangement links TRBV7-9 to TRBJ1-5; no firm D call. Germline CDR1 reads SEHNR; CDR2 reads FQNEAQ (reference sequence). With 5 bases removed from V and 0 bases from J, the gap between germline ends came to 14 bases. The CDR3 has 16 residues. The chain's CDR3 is CASSPSTWGSNQPQHF. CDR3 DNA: TGTGCCAGCAGCCCTTCGACGTGGGGTAGCAATCAGCCCCAGCATTTT. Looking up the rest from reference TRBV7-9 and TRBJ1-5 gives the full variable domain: DTGVSQNPRHKITKRGQNVTFRCDPISEHNRLYWYRQTLGQGPEFLTYFQNEAQLEKSRLLSDRFSAERPKGSFSTLEIQRTEQGDSAMYLCASSPSTWGSNQPQHFGDGTRLSIL.

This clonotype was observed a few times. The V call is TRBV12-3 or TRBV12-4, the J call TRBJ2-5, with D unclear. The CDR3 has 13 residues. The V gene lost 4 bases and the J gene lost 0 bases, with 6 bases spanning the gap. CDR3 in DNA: TGTGCCAGCAGTTCAGCTGACCAAGAGACCCAGTACTTC. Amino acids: CASSSADQETQYF.

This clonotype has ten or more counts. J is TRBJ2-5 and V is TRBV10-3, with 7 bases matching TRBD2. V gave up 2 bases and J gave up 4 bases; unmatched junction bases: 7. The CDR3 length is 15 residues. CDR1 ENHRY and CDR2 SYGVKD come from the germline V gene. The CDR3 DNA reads TGTGCCATCAGTGAGGGGGGGGGAGTTGGAGAGACCCAGTACTTC. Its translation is CAISEGGGVGETQYF.

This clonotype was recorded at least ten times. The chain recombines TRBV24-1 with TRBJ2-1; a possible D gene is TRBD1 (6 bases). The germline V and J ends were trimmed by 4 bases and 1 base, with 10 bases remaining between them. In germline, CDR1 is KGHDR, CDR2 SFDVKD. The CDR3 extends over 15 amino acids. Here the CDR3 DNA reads TGTGCCACCAGTGAACGAACAGGGTCCTACAATGAGCAGTTCTTC. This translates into CATSERTGSYNEQFF.

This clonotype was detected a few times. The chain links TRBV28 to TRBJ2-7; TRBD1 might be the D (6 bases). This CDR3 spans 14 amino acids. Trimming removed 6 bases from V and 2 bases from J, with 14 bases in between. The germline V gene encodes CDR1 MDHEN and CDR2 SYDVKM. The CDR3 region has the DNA TGTGCCAGCAGCCGAACAGGGAATCCCTACGAGCAGTACGTC. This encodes CASSRTGNPYEQYV.

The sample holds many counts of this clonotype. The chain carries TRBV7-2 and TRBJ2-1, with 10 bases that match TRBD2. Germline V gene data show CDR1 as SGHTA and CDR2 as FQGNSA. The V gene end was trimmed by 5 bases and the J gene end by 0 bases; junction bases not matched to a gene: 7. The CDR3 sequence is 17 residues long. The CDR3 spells CASSILAGAFSYNEQFF. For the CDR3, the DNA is TGTGCCAGCAGCATTCTAGCGGGGGCCTTCTCCTACAATGAGCAGTTCTTC.

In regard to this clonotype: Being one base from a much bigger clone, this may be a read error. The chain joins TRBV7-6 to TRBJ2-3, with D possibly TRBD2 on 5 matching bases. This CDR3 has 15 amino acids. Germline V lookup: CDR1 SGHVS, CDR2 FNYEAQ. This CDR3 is CVSSPKTGITDTQYF. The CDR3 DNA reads TGTGTCAGCAGTCCAAAAACCGGGATCACAGATACGCAGTATTTT.

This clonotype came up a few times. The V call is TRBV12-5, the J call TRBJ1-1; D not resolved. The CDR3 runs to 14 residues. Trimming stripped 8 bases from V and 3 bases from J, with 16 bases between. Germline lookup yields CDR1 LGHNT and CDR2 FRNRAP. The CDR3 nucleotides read TGTGCTAGTTTGGGAGTCGTAACGGACACTGAAGCTTTCTTT. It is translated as CASLGVVTDTEAFF.

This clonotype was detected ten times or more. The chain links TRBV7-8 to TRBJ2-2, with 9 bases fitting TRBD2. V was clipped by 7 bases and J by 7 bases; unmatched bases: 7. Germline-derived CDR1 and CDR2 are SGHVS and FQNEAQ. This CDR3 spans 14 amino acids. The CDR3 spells CASKNAGGIGELFF. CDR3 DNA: TGTGCCAGCAAAAATGCGGGGGGGATCGGGGAGCTGTTTTTT.